This TCR beta chain is from a study of beta chain features in type 1 diabetes. Findings of the study overall: Shorter TCRB CDR3s, moderately but significantly so, marked every one of the four CD4+ subsets in Type 1 diabetes patients.

Germline CDR1 is MGHDK and CDR2 is SYGVNS. Trimming stripped 5 bases from V and 7 bases from J, with 20 bases between. The CDR3 covers 15 residues. Since all of the isolated RNA was reverse transcribed, expressed TCRB transcripts were what got sequenced. For naive, central memory and regulatory T cell samples, reads averaged around 3.5 million. Using immunoSEQ multiplex PCR, the repertoire was profiled, and TCRdb retains in-frame clones only, with some absent. The data contain more than 300,000 clones, around 12% of them seen just once; the ten biggest clones take up about 0.017%. The table lists this clone with a few counts. No antigen is known for it.

The sample comprised naive CD4+ T cells from blood. The receptor was isolated from a young man in good health. V is TRBV25-1 and J is TRBJ1-2; D is perhaps TRBD1 (6 bases). This CDR3 reads CASSTTGTRAGGYTF. CDR3 DNA sequence: TGTGCCAGCAGTACCACAGGGACCCGCGCGGGTGGCTACACCTTC.